Following are 9 T cell receptor beta chains from one sample sequenced in a study of T cell responses to AZD1222 COVID-19 vaccine (dated by TCRdb to about 2021). The meaning of the sample's time point label: baseline before first vaccination. The library was made by the immunoSEQ multiplex PCR assay. TCRdb stores this immuneACCESS table with in-frame sequences only. Part of the clones is absent; in the studies checked, under half of the shortfall reflects unresolved V genes, and no reason is known for the rest. The sample table contains around 99,000 clones; only one count was recorded for 80% to 90% of them. Of the sample, less than 8% falls within the top ten clones. The sequences come from peripheral blood, collected on day 0 of AZD1222 vaccination. The receptors shown here come from an adult in good health.

This rearrangement joins TRBV7-9 to TRBJ1-6, with a weak D call TRBD1 (5 bases). Deletions cut 5 bases from V and 4 bases from J, with 9 bases between. The CDR3 extends over 14 amino acids. From germline, CDR1 is SEHNR and CDR2 FQNEAQ (reference sequence). DNA of the CDR3: TGTGCCAGCAGCCCGGACACTTATAATTCACCCCTCCACTTT. Translation: CASSPDTYNSPLHF.

The rearrangement links TRBV7-9 to TRBJ1-1; the D is unclear. Trimming cost V 5 bases and J 8 bases, with 18 bases left between them. In germline, CDR1 is SEHNR, CDR2 FQNEAQ (reference sequence). This CDR3 contains 14 residues. This CDR3 is CASSPSHLGREAFF. DNA of the CDR3: TGTGCCAGCAGCCCCTCTCATCTTGGGCGAGAAGCTTTCTTT. Together with reference TRBV7-9 and TRBJ1-1, the CDR3 gives the full variable domain: DTGVSQNPRHKITKRGQNVTFRCDPISEHNRLYWYRQTLGQGPEFLTYFQNEAQLEKSRLLSDRFSAERPKGSFSTLEIQRTEQGDSAMYLCASSPSHLGREAFFGQGTRLTVV.

The rearrangement links TRBV12-3 or TRBV12-4 to TRBJ1-1; D gene uncertain. The CDR3 extends over 13 amino acids. Trimming took 6 bases from V and 4 from J, leaving 12 bases between them. The CDR3 sequence: CASRLDGGTEAFF. CDR3 nucleotides: TGTGCCAGCAGACTAGACGGAGGCACTGAAGCTTTCTTT.

This chain joins TRBV18 and TRBJ2-5, with unresolved D. Trimming took 0 bases from V and 4 from J, leaving 6 bases between them. CDR1 and CDR2 (germline): KGHSH, LQKENI. CDR3 length: 13 amino acids. CDR3 DNA: TGTGCCAGCTCACCACCGGTAGGAGAGACCCAGTACTTC. Its translation: CASSPPVGETQYF.

The chain couples TRBV2 to TRBJ1-2, with 7 bases identical to TRBD1. This CDR3 is 12 amino acids long. Per germline, CDR1 SNHLY and CDR2 FYNNEI. The J segment lost 4 bases and the V segment lost 4 bases, leaving 0 bases of the junction unmatched. The CDR3 reads CASSGTGYGYTF. As DNA, the CDR3 is TGTGCCAGCAGTGGGACAGGCTATGGCTACACCTTC.

Written as DNA, the CDR3 is TGTGCCAGCAGCTTAATCGGGTACGAGCAGTACTTC. It encodes CASSLIGYEQYF. J is TRBJ2-7 and V is TRBV7-3; no firm D call. The CDR3 is 12 amino acids. CDR1 is SGHTA and CDR2 is FQGTGA in the germline V gene. V was cut by 1 base and J by 4 bases, with 5 bases left in between.

The rearrangement joins TRBV30 to TRBJ2-7; D is undetermined. Germline V gene lookup returns CDR1 GTSNPN and CDR2 SVGIG (reference sequence). The CDR3 spans 12 residues. The V end was cut by 5 bases, the J end by 2 bases, with 10 bases between. CDR3 in DNA: TGTGCCTGGGGAGAGCCCCCCTACGAGCAGTACTTC. Its protein product is CAWGEPPYEQYF.

The genes are TRBV6-2 or TRBV6-3 and TRBJ2-3; 8 bases map to TRBD1. V dropped 7 bases and J dropped 6; count of bases not matched to a gene: 9. The CDR3 runs to 14 residues. Germline-derived CDR1 and CDR2 are MNHEY and SVGEGT. CDR3: CASTPGQGGDTQYF. For the CDR3, the DNA is TGTGCCAGCACCCCCGGACAGGGCGGGGATACGCAGTATTTT.

The gene calls are TRBV5-1 and TRBJ1-1; TRBD1 might be the D (5 bases). The CDR3 has 16 amino acids. Trimming shortened V by 1 base and J by 1 base, and 14 bases separated the two germline ends. Looked up from germline, CDR1 is SGHRS and CDR2 is YFSETQ. CDR3 sequence reads: CASSLTQGRPNTEAFF. DNA for the CDR3: TGCGCCAGCAGCTTGACCCAGGGTCGGCCGAACACTGAAGCTTTCTTT.